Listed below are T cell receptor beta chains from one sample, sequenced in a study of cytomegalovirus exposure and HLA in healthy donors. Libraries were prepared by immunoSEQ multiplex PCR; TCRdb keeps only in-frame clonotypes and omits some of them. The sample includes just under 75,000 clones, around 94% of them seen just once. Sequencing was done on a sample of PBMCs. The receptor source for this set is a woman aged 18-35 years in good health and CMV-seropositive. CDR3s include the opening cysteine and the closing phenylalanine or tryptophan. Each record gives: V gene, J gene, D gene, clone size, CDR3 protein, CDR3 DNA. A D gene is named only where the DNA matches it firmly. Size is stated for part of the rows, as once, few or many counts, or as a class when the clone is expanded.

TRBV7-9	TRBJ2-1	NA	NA	CASSFVPGLGYNEQFF	TGTGCCAGCAGCTTTGTCCCGGGACTGGGGTACAATGAGCAGTTCTTC
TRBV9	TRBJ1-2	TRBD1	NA	CASSVGTGEGYGYTF	TGTGCCAGCAGCGTCGGGACAGGGGAGGGCTATGGCTACACCTTC
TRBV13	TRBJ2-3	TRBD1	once	CASSLFPGGTDTQYF	TGTGCCAGCAGCTTATTTCCAGGGGGAACAGATACGCAGTATTTT
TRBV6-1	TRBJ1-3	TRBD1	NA	CASSVPGQGAGNTIYF	TGTGCCAGCAGTGTCCCGGGACAGGGGGCCGGAAACACCATATATTTT
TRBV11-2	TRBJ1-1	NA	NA	CASSLSSGVTEAFF	TGTGCCAGCAGCTTAAGTTCCGGGGTCACTGAAGCTTTCTTT
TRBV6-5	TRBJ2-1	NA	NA	CASSYSRGEQFF	TGTGCCAGCAGTTACTCCCGAGGTGAGCAGTTCTTC
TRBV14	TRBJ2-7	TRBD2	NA	CASSRSKRGEAYEQYF	TGTGCCAGCAGCCGCTCAAAGCGGGGGGAAGCCTACGAGCAGTACTTC
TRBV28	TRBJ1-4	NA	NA	CASSLFGRGGGNEKLFF	TGTGCCAGCAGTTTATTCGGCCGGGGCGGGGGTAATGAAAAACTGTTTTTT
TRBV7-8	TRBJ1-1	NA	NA	CASSPPLGGGTEAFF	TGTGCCAGCAGCCCTCCCCTTGGGGGGGGCACTGAAGCTTTCTTT
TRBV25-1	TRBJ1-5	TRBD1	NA	CASSASGGGQPQHF	TGTGCCAGCAGTGCTTCAGGGGGCGGTCAGCCCCAGCATTTT
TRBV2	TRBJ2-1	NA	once	CASHFLSAGEQFF	TGTGCCAGCCACTTTCTCAGCGCCGGTGAGCAGTTCTTC
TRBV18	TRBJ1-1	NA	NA	CASSHDRKTEAFF	TGTGCCAGCTCACATGACAGGAAAACTGAAGCTTTCTTT
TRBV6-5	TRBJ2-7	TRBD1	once	CASSSGQGRGYEQYF	TGTGCCAGCAGTTCCGGACAGGGTCGGGGCTACGAGCAGTACTTC
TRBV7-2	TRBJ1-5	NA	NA	CASSLGRYNQPQHF	TGTGCCAGCAGCTTAGGCAGATACAATCAGCCCCAGCATTTT
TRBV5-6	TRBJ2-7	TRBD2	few	CASSLPAGVSYEQYF	TGTGCCAGCAGCTTGCCAGCGGGAGTTTCCTACGAGCAGTACTTC
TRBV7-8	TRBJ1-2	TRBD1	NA	CASSPAGQGGGYTF	TGTGCCAGCAGCCCGGCGGGACAGGGAGGAGGCTACACCTTC
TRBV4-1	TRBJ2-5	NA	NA	CASSQVLEETQYF	TGCGCCAGCAGCCAAGTATTAGAAGAGACCCAGTACTTC
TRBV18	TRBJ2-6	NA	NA	CASSPRAGKSSGANVLTF	TGTGCCAGCTCACCACGGGCGGGGAAGAGCTCTGGGGCCAACGTCCTGACTTTC
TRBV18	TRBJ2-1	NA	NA	CASSPEVDETGEQFF	TGTGCCAGCTCACCCGAGGTTGACGAGACCGGTGAGCAGTTCTTC
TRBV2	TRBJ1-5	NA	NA	CASKGREGQPQHF	TGTGCCAGCAAGGGGAGGGAAGGTCAGCCCCAGCATTTT
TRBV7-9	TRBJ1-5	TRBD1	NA	CASSTGVGSNQPQHF	TGTGCCAGCAGCACAGGGGTGGGGAGCAATCAGCCCCAGCATTTT
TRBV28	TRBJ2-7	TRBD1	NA	CASSFPGQAYEQYF	TGTGCCAGCAGTTTCCCTGGACAGGCCTACGAGCAGTACTTC
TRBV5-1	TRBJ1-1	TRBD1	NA	CASSWTGGGETEAFF	TGCGCCAGCAGTTGGACAGGGGGCGGGGAGACTGAAGCTTTCTTT
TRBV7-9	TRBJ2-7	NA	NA	CASSLTGDMDYEQYF	TGTGCCAGCAGCTTGACGGGGGATATGGACTACGAGCAGTACTTC
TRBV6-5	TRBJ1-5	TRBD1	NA	CASSKTDRGNQPQHF	TGTGCCAGCAGCAAGACAGACAGGGGGAATCAGCCCCAGCATTTT
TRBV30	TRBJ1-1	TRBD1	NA	CAGGQDTEAFF	TGTGCTGGGGGACAGGACACTGAAGCTTTCTTT
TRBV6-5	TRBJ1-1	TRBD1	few	CASSRTGARTEAFF	TGTGCCAGCAGCCGAACAGGGGCGAGGACTGAAGCTTTCTTT
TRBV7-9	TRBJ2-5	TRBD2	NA	CASSSLQGLAGATQETQYF	TGTGCCAGCAGCTCGCTTCAAGGACTAGCGGGGGCCACACAAGAGACCCAGTACTTC
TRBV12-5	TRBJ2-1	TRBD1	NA	CASGSRGQGSYNEQFF	TGTGCTAGTGGGAGCCGAGGACAGGGCTCCTACAATGAGCAGTTCTTC
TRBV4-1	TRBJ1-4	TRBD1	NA	CASNFRLGDRVNEKLFF	TGCGCCAGCAATTTCCGGTTAGGGGACAGGGTTAATGAAAAACTGTTTTTT
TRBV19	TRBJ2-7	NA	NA	CASSPGGAYEQYF	TGTGCCAGTAGCCCAGGCGGGGCCTACGAGCAGTACTTC
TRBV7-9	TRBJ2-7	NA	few	CASSLSRETYEQYF	TGTGCCAGCAGCTTATCGAGGGAAACCTACGAGCAGTACTTC
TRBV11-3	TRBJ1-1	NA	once	CASSLEGGDTEAFF	TGTGCCAGCAGCTTGGAAGGGGGTGACACTGAAGCTTTCTTT
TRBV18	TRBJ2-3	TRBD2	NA	CASSPTGREADTQYF	TGTGCCAGCTCACCGACTGGGCGGGAGGCAGATACGCAGTATTTT
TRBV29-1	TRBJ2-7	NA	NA	CSVTYPDTGNYEQYF	TGCAGCGTCACCTACCCTGACACAGGGAACTACGAGCAGTACTTC
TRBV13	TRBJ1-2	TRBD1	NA	CASTANRGNGYTF	TGTGCCAGCACAGCAAACAGGGGAAACGGCTACACCTTC
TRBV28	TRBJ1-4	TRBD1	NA	CASSFSAGTGGKTNEKLFF	TGTGCCAGCAGTTTTTCTGCCGGGACAGGGGGCAAAACTAATGAAAAACTGTTTTTT
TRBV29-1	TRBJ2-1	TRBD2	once	CSAETSGSGVNEQFF	TGCAGCGCGGAAACTAGCGGAAGCGGGGTAAATGAGCAGTTCTTC
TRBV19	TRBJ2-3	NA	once	CASSIKEADTQYF	TGTGCCAGTAGTATCAAGGAGGCAGATACGCAGTATTTT
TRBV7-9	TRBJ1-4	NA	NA	CASSYRLSEKLFF	TGTGCCAGCAGCTACAGGTTATCCGAAAAACTGTTTTTT
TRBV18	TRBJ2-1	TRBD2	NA	CASSPNRAGRSSYNEQFF	TGTGCCAGCTCACCAAACAGAGCCGGGAGGAGCTCCTACAATGAGCAGTTCTTC
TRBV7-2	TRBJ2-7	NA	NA	CASSLDTLSLRSSYEQYF	TGTGCCAGCAGCTTAGACACCCTGTCCCTTCGCAGCTCCTACGAGCAGTACTTC
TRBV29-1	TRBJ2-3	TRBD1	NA	CSVEPGQGADTQYF	TGCAGCGTCGAACCGGGACAGGGCGCAGATACGCAGTATTTT
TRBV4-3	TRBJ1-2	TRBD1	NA	CASSQDGGQDYGYTF	TGCGCCAGCAGCCAAGATGGCGGACAGGACTATGGCTACACCTTC
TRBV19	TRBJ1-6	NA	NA	CASSLLLGQNNSPLHF	TGTGCCAGTAGTTTACTACTTGGACAGAATAATTCACCCCTCCACTTT
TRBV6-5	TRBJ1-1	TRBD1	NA	CASSRQGASEAFF	TGTGCCAGCAGTCGACAGGGGGCCTCTGAAGCTTTCTTT
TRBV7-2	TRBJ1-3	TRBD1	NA	CASRGAGGPGNTIYF	TGTGCCAGCAGAGGGGCAGGGGGCCCTGGAAACACCATATATTTT
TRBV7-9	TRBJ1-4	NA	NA	CASSDDGGQIEKLFF	TGTGCCAGCAGCGACGACGGGGGGCAAATTGAAAAACTGTTTTTT
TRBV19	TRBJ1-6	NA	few	CASGSLRGRGGSPLHF	TGTGCCAGTGGGTCGTTGCGGGGGCGCGGAGGTTCACCCCTCCACTTT
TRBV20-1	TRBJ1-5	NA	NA	CSASFGQPQHF	TGCAGTGCTAGCTTCGGTCAGCCCCAGCATTTT
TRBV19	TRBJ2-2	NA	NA	CASGESTWELFF	TGTGCCAGTGGTGAGAGCACCTGGGAGCTGTTTTTT
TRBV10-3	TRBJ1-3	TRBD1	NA	CAITRDAGTVGNTIYF	TGTGCCATCACCCGAGACGCCGGGACAGTCGGAAACACCATATATTTT
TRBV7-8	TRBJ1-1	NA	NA	CASSSVRENTEAFF	TGTGCCAGCAGCTCAGTCAGGGAGAACACTGAAGCTTTCTTT
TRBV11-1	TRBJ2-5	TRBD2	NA	CASSFSDGRGPQETQYF	TGTGCCAGCAGCTTCTCGGACGGGAGGGGTCCCCAAGAGACCCAGTACTTC
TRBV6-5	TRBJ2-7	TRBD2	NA	CASSYPGLAGPTEQYF	TGTGCCAGCAGTTACCCCGGACTAGCGGGCCCCACCGAGCAGTACTTC
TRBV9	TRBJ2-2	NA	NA	CASSVVPLAAGSGELFF	TGTGCCAGCAGCGTAGTCCCCCTAGCTGCGGGGTCTGGGGAGCTGTTTTTT
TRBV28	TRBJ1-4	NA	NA	CASRPTLGPNEKLFF	TGTGCCAGCAGACCGACTTTGGGGCCGAATGAAAAACTGTTTTTT
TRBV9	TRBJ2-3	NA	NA	CASSVGGSGSTDTQYF	TGTGCCAGCAGCGTAGGAGGTAGCGGTAGCACAGATACGCAGTATTTT
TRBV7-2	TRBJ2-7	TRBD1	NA	CASSSSGTVVYEQYF	TGTGCCAGCAGCTCGTCCGGGACAGTGGTCTACGAGCAGTACTTC